The T cell receptor beta chain under discussion was sequenced for a study of control samples from healthy donors and cancer patients. Germline lookup yields CDR1 SGHAT and CDR2 FQNNGV. CDR3 length equals 16 residues. The junction had 11 bases not matched to a gene; V was cut back by 0 bases and J by 9 bases. The table came from immunoSEQ multiplex PCR; TCRdb's copy has only in-frame clones and leaves some out. The data show over 200,000 clones, roughly 87% seen once. Specimen: PBMCs. The sequence was collected from a woman aged 55 to 70 with lung cancer. The genes are TRBV11-2 and TRBJ1-3; 7 bases are shared with TRBD1. In DNA form, the CDR3 reads TGTGCCAGCAGCTTAGATCCGACAGGGCCCTTCGGCACCATATATTTT. This gives the protein CASSLDPTGPFGTIYF.